The entry below gives a single T cell receptor (beta chain) sequence along with its context. The data stem from a study of blood T cell repertoires in COVID-19. At the level of the study: T cells, B-cell-depleted T cells, or PBMCs provided the cDNA or gDNA that served as material.

CDR1 is MNHEY and CDR2 is SVGAGI in the germline V gene. This CDR3 has 13 residues. Original data processing: Researchers report that nucleated cell counts were estimated from reference gene primer amplification. TCRdb's copy holds only in-frame clones and misses some; the assay was immunoSEQ multiplex PCR. V and J calls and clone size follow that table, whereas D and trimming were derived from the DNA. This table holds fewer than 350,000 clones, 87% found once. Sequencing was carried out using peripheral blood. The chain couples TRBV6-5 to TRBJ2-1; 8 bases are shared with TRBD1. This receptor was identified in a woman aged 50 to 60 who had recovered from COVID-19. The CDR3 spells CGISPGQGNEQFF. DNA for the CDR3: TGTGGTATCAGCCCAGGACAGGGCAATGAGCAGTTCTTC.